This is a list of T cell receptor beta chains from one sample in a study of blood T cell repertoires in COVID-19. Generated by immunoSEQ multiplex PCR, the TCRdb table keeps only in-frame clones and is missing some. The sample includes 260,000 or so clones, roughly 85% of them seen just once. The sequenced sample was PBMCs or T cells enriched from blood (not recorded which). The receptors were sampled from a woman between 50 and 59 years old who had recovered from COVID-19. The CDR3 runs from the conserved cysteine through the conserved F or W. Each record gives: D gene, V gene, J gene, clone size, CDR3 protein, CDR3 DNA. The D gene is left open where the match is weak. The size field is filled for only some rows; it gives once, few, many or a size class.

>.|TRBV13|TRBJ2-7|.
CASSAGQAQRYEQYF
TGTGCCAGCAGCGCTGGGCAAGCGCAGCGGTACGAGCAGTACTTC
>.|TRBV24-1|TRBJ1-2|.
CATSGTGTGYTF
TGTGCCACCAGTGGTACAGGGACGGGCTACACCTTC
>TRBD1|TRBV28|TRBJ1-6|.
CASSSTRESRQGINSPLHF
TGTGCCAGCAGTTCTACTCGAGAAAGTAGACAGGGCATTAATTCACCCCTCCACTTT
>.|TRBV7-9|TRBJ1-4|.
CASSTRGTTEEKLFF
TGTGCCAGCAGTACCCGTGGGACTACGGAGGAAAAACTGTTTTTT
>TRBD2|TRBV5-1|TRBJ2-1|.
CASSFGLAGGPYNEQFF
TGCGCCAGCAGCTTTGGGCTAGCGGGGGGGCCGTATAATGAGCAGTTCTTC
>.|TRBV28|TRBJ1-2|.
CASSFNILANYGYTF
TGTGCCAGCAGTTTCAACATCCTAGCTAACTATGGCTACACCTTC
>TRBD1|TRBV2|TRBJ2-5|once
CASGKTRTGETQYF
TGTGCCAGCGGGAAGACGCGGACAGGGGAGACCCAGTACTTC
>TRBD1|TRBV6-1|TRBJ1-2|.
CASSENTQGIYGYTF
TGTGCCAGCAGTGAAAATACACAGGGGATCTATGGCTACACCTTC
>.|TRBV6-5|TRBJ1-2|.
CASTAGGGFGYTF
TGTGCCAGCACCGCGGGGGGGGGCTTTGGCTACACCTTC
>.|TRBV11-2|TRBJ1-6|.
CASSFSDYNSPLHF
TGTGCCAGCAGCTTTTCAGACTATAATTCACCCCTCCACTTT
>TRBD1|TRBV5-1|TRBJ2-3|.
CASSLGQGPTDTQYF
TGCGCCAGCAGCTTGGGACAGGGCCCCACAGATACGCAGTATTTT
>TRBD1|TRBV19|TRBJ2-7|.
CASNLGQGYEQYF
TGTGCCAGTAACTTGGGACAGGGTTACGAGCAGTACTTC
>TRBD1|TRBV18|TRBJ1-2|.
CASSPAGGNYGYTF
TGTGCCAGCTCACCCGCAGGGGGTAACTATGGCTACACCTTC
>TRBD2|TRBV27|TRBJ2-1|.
CASSSQLAVSYNEQFF
TGTGCCAGCAGTTCCCAACTAGCGGTCTCCTACAATGAGCAGTTCTTC
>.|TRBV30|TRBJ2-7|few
CAWNVGRRGDEQYF
TGTGCCTGGAACGTCGGACGGCGCGGGGACGAGCAGTACTTC
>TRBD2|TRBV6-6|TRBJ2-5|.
CASKPSGTRTEETQYF
TGTGCCAGCAAACCCTCCGGGACTAGAACAGAAGAGACCCAGTACTTC
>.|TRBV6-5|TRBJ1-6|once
CASSERNSPLHF
TGTGCCAGCAGCGAGAGGAATTCACCCCTCCACTTT
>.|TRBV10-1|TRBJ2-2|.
CASSPGQTGELFF
TGCGCCAGCAGTCCAGGTCAGACCGGGGAGCTGTTTTTT
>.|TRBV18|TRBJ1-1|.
CASSPRGEGTEAFF
TGTGCCAGCTCACCTCGGGGAGAGGGCACTGAAGCTTTCTTT
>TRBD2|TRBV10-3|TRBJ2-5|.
CAISEWSGLAGQETQYF
TGTGCCATCAGTGAGTGGTCGGGTCTAGCGGGACAAGAGACCCAGTACTTC
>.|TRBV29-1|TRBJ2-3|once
CSVEGGTDTQYF
TGCAGCGTTGAGGGCGGCACAGATACGCAGTATTTT
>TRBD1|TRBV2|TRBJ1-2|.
CASSPGTGNYGYTF
TGTGCCAGCAGTCCCGGGACAGGAAACTATGGCTACACCTTC
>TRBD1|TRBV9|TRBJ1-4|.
CASSPGTGTGAGTNEKLFF
TGTGCCAGCAGCCCGGGGACAGGGACGGGGGCAGGAACTAATGAAAAACTGTTTTTT
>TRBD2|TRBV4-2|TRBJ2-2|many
CASSPGLAGGPGELFF
TGTGCCAGCAGCCCGGGACTAGCGGGGGGGCCCGGGGAGCTGTTTTTT
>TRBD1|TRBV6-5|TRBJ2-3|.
CASGRDRDTDTQYF
TGTGCCAGCGGTCGGGACAGGGACACAGATACGCAGTATTTT
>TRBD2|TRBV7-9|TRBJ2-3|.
CASSGIGLAGATDTQYF
TGTGCCAGCAGCGGAATCGGGCTAGCGGGAGCCACAGATACGCAGTATTTT
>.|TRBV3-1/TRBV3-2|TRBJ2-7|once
CASSHGGLAYEQYF
TGTGCCAGCAGCCACGGTGGACTGGCCTACGAGCAGTACTTC
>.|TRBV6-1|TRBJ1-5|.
CASSEAPRYSNQPQHF
TGTGCCAGCAGTGAAGCGCCTCGGTATAGCAATCAGCCCCAGCATTTT
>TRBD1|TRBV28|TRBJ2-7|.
CASRPGDRGYRYEQYF
TGTGCCAGCAGACCGGGGGACAGGGGGTATCGGTACGAGCAGTACTTC
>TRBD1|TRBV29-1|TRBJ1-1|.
CSAKTGRNTEAFF
TGCAGCGCCAAGACAGGGAGGAACACTGAAGCTTTCTTT
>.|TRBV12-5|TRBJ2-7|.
CASGLIGTGIEQYF
TGTGCTAGTGGTTTGATAGGTACCGGGATTGAGCAGTACTTC